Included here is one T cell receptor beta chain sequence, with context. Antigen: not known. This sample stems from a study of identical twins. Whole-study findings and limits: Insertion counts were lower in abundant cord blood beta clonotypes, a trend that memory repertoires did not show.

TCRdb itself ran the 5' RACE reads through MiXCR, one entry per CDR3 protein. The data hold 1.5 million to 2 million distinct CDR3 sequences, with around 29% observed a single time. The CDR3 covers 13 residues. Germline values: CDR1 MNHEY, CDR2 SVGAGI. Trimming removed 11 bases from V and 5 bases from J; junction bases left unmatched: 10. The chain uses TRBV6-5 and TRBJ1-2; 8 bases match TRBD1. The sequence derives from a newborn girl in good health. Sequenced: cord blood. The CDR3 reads CAREDRELYGYTF. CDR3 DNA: TGTGCCCGGGAGGACAGGGAGCTTTATGGCTACACCTTC.